This entry concerns a single T cell receptor (beta chain). What it binds is not known. The CDR3 has 13 residues. Germline loops: CDR1 LNHDA, CDR2 SQIVND (reference sequence). With 4 bases clipped from V and 4 bases from J, the junction kept 2 bases outside the gene matches. The data were obtained in a study of OX40 agonist ivuxolimab in advanced cancers. The study, taken as a whole, reports: At doses 0.1 to 3.0 mg/kg, CD4+ and CD8+ clones expanded.

Libraries were prepared by immunoSEQ multiplex PCR; TCRdb keeps only in-frame clonotypes and omits some of them. The table includes some 96,000 clones, around 89% detected once. Blood sampling took place at baseline, cycle 4 day 1, and cycle 7 day 1. This TCR came from an adult with an advanced solid tumor such as melanoma, head and neck, liver or kidney cancer. The genes are TRBV19 and TRBJ1-2; TRBD1 agrees at 8 bases. Sequenced here: CD4+ or CD8+ T cells sorted from blood, sampled in a trial of the OX40 agonist ivuxolimab. The CDR3: CASSRGQVYGYTF. The DNA of the CDR3 is TGTGCCAGTAGTAGGGGACAGGTCTATGGCTACACCTTC. Using reference TRBV19 and TRBJ1-2 for the parts outside the CDR3, the full variable domain is DGGITQSPKYLFRKEGQNVTLSCEQNLNHDAMYWYRQDPGQGLRLIYYSQIVNDFQKGDIAEGYSVSREKKESFPLTVTSAQKNPTAFYLCASSRGQVYGYTFGSGTRLTVV.